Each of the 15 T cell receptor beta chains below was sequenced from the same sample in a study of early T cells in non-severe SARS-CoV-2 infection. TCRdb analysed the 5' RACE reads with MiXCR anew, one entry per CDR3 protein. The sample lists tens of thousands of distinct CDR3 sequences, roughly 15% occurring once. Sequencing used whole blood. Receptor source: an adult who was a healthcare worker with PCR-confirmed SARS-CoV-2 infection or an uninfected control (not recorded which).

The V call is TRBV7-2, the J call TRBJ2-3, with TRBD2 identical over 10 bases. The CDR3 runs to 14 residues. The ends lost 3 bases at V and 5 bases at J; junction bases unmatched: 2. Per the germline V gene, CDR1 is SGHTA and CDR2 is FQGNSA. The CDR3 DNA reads TGTGCCAGCAGCTTGGGACTAGCGTTAGATACGCAGTATTTT. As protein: CASSLGLALDTQYF.

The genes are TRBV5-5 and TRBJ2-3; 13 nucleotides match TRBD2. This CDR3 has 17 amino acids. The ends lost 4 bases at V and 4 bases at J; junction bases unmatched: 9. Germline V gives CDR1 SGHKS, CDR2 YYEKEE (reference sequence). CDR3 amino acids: CASSPQRTSGSSDTQYF. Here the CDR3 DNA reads TGTGCCAGCAGCCCTCAAAGGACTAGCGGGAGTTCAGATACGCAGTATTTT.

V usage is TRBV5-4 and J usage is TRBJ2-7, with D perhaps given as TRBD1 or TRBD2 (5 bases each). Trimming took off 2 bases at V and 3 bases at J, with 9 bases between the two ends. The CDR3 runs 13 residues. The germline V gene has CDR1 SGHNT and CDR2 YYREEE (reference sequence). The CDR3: CASSFGAFYEQYF. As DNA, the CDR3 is TGTGCCAGCAGCTTCGGGGCCTTCTACGAGCAGTACTTC. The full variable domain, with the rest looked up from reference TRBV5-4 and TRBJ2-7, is ETGVTQSPTHLIKTRGQQVTLRCSSQSGHNTVSWYQQALGQGPQFIFQYYREEENGRGNFPPRFSGLQFPNYSSELNVNALELDDSALYLCASSFGAFYEQYFGPGTRLTVT.

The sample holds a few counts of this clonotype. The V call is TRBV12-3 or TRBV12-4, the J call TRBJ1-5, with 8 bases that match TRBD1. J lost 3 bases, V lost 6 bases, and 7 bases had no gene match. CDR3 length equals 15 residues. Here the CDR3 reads CASSRQGIDNQPQHF. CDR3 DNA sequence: TGTGCCAGCAGCCGACAGGGGATCGACAATCAGCCCCAGCATTTT.

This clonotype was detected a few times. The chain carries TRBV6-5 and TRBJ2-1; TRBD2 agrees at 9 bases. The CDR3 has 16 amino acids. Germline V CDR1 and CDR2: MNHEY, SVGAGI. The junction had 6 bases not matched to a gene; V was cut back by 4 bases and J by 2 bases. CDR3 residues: CASSSRQREAYNEQFF. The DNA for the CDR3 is TGTGCCAGCAGTTCCCGGCAGCGGGAGGCCTACAATGAGCAGTTCTTC.

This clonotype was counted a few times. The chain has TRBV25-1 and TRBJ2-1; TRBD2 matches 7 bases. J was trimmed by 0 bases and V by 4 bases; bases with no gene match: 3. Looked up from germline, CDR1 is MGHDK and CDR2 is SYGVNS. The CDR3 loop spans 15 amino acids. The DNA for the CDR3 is TGTGCCAGCAGTGCCCCGGGGGGCTCCTACAATGAGCAGTTCTTC. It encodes CASSAPGGSYNEQFF.

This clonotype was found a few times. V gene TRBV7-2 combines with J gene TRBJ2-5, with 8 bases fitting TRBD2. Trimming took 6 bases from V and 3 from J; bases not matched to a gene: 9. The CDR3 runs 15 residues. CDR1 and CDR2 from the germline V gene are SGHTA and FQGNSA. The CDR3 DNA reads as TGTGCCAGCAGATCGGGGGGGCTTATAGAAGAGACCCAGTACTTC. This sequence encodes CASRSGGLIEETQYF.

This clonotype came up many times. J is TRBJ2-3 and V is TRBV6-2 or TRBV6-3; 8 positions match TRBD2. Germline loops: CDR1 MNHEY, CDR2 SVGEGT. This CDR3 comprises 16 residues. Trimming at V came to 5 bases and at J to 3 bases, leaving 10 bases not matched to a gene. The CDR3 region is CASSPEREKETDTQYF. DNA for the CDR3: TGTGCCAGCAGTCCCGAGCGGGAGAAGGAGACAGATACGCAGTATTTT.

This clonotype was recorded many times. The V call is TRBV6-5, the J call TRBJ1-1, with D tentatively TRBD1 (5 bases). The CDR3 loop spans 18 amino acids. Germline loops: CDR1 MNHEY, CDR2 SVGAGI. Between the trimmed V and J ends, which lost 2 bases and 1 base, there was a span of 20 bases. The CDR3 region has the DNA TGTGCCAGCAGTTACCTACGAGGGGATGGGGAGTGGAACACTGAAGCTTTCTTT. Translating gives CASSYLRGDGEWNTEAFF.

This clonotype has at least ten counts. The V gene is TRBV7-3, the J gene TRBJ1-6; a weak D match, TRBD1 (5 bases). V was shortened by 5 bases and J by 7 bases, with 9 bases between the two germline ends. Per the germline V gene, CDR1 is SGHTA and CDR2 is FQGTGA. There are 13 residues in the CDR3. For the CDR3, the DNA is TGTGCCAGCAGCCCATCAGGGAATTCACCCCTCCACTTT. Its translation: CASSPSGNSPLHF.

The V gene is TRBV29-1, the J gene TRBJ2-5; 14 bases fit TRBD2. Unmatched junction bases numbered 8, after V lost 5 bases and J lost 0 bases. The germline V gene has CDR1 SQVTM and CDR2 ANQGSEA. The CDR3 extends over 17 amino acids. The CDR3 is CSVYSGTSGGYQETQYF. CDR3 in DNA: TGCAGCGTTTACTCCGGGACTAGCGGGGGATACCAAGAGACCCAGTACTTC.

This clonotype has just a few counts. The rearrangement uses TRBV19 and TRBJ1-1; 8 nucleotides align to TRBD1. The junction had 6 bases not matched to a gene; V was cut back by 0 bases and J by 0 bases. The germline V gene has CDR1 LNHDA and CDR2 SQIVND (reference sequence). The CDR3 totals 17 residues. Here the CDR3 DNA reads TGTGCCAGTAGTATAGACCCTAGGACAGGGCTGAACACTGAAGCTTTCTTT. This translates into CASSIDPRTGLNTEAFF. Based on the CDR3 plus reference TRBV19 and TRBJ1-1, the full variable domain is DGGITQSPKYLFRKEGQNVTLSCEQNLNHDAMYWYRQDPGQGLRLIYYSQIVNDFQKGDIAEGYSVSREKKESFPLTVTSAQKNPTAFYLCASSIDPRTGLNTEAFFGQGTRLTVV.

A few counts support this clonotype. CDR3: CASSQEAGKGAPEAFF. The CDR3 nucleotides are TGCGCCAGCAGCCAAGAGGCGGGGAAGGGCGCGCCTGAAGCTTTCTTT. The rearrangement uses TRBV4-1 and TRBJ1-1; D is unresolved. The CDR3 covers 16 residues. CDR1 is MGHRA, CDR2 YSYEKL, per germline. V was pared by 0 bases and J by 6 bases, with 17 bases between.

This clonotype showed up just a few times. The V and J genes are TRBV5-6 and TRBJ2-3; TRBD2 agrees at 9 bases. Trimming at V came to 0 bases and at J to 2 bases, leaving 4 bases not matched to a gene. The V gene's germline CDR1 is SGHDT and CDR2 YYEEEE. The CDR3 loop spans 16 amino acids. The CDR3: CASSLEVAGDTDTQYF. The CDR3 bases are TGTGCCAGCAGCTTGGAGGTAGCGGGAGACACAGATACGCAGTATTTT.

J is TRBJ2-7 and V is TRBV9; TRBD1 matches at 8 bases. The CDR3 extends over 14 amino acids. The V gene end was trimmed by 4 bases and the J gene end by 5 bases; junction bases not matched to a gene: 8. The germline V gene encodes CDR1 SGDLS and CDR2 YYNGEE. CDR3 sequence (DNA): TGTGCCAGCAGCCCCAGGGGGCTGAAGAACGAGCAGTACTTC. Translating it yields CASSPRGLKNEQYF.